The entry that follows covers one T cell receptor beta chain sequence. The sample holds a few counts of this clonotype. Its antigen specificity is not known. Qualities for individual bases were not recorded, and no much larger clone is one base off. The receptor library was made with PCR. TCRdb lists the instrument as Illumina HiSeq 2500. To normalize quantification of the TCRbeta repertoire, the TCR libraries were built with molecular barcoding that relied on unique molecular identifiers. TCRdb reworked the public reads: Q25 trimming with fastp, MiXCR clone assembly, productive beta chains retained. Here each entry gathers all rows of one CDR3 protein and keeps the most common genes and DNA. The sample has 120,000 or so distinct CDR3 sequences on record, 23% of them singletons. 10% of the sample rests with the top ten. What this sample's treatment or condition label stands for: allogeneic hematopoietic cell transplantation with graft depleted of TCRalphabeta T cells and CD19 B cells. The transplant recipients were children given TCRalphabeta/CD19-depleted allogeneic hematopoietic cell grafts.

The data were obtained in a study of T-cell reconstitution after alpha-beta-depleted transplantation in children listed by TCRdb under 2016. Regarding the complete study: Using TCR repertoire profiling, the study quantitatively followed how T-cell immune reconstitution unfolded in children after TCRalphabeta/CD19-depleted allogeneic hematopoietic cell transplantation.

Overall study outcomes, separate from this receptor: In some patients, the high TCRbeta diversity seen at day 60 was put down to recipient T cells and intrathymic progenitors that had survived conditioning. The apparently early alphabetaT-cell count recovery about two months after transplant was reportedly dependent on only several hundred rapidly expanded clones derived from non-depleted graft cells. The frequencies of hyperexpanded clones fell over the following months, and after one year, T-cell counts and TCRbeta diversity were mostly attributed to newly produced T cells.

Counted from cysteine to phenylalanine, this CDR3 has 17 amino acids. The entry retains the CDR3 DNA only, 51 bases that are in frame from base 1. Trimming accounts for 1 base at V and 5 bases at J, while the number of junction bases matched to no gene is 12. CDR1 and CDR2, looked up from the germline V gene (reference sequence), are LNHNV and YYDKDF. This TCR was sampled from a male patient between 2 and 10 years old who had a stem cell transplant for chronic granulomatous disease, so the T cells may come from the graft donor. The chain couples TRBV15 to TRBJ2-5; 8 bases in between match TRBD2. The material was PBMCs, mostly from graft donor cells, obtained 180 days after TCRalphabeta/CD19-depleted stem cell transplant. In nucleotides, the sequence is TGTGCCACCAGCAGAGTAGACGGACTAGCAGGATGGGAGACCCAGTACTTC. Its protein is CATSRVDGLAGWETQYF.